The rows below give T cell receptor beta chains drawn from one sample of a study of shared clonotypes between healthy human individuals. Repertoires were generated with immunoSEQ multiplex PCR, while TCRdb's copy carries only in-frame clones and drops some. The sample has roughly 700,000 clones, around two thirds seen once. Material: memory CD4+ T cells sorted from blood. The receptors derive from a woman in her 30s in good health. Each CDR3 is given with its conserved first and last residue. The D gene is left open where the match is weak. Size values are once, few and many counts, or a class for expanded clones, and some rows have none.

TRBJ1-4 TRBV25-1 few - TGTGCCAGCAGTGAAATGGAAGAAAAACTGTTTTTT CASSEMEEKLFF
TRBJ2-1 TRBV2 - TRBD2 TGTGCCAGCAATCAAGGACTAGCGGAGAGCTCCTACAATGAGCAGTTCTTC CASNQGLAESSYNEQFF
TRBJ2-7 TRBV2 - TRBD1 TGTGCCAGCAATAACAGGGGGCCTGCCTACGAGCAGTACTTC CASNNRGPAYEQYF
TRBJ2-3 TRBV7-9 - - TGTGCCAGCTCTAAGGGGGACACAGATACGCAGTATTTT CASSKGDTDTQYF
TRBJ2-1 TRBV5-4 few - TGTGCCAGCAGCTTCGGGGGACTCTCCTACAATGAGCAGTTCTTC CASSFGGLSYNEQFF
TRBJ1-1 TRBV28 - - TGTGCCAGTACTTATGGGGAGGGGAACACTGAAGCTTTCTTT CASTYGEGNTEAFF
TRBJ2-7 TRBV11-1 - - TGTGCCAGCAGCTTAGACAGGCATGGTACCTACGAGCAGTACTTC CASSLDRHGTYEQYF
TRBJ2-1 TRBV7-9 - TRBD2 TGTGCCAGCAGCCCGGGGGGGGCGGCGTTCTTC CASSPGGAAFF
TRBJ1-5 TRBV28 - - TGTGCCAGCAGTCCCTGGGGGAGGGGGACCTCCAATCAGCCCCAGCATTTT CASSPWGRGTSNQPQHF
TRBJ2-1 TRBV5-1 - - TGCGCCAGCAGCCCCCAGTACAATGAGCAGTTCTTC CASSPQYNEQFF
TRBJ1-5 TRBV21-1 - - TGTGCCAGCAGGACCGACAGGGACTCCCCTATTTCGGATCAGCCCCAGCATTTT CASRTDRDSPISDQPQHF
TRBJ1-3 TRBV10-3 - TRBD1 TGTGCCATCAGTGGACAGGGGGCGTTGGACACCATATATTTT CAISGQGALDTIYF
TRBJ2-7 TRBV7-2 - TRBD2 TGTGCCAGCAGCCCCACTAGCGGCTTCTACGAGCAGTACTTC CASSPTSGFYEQYF
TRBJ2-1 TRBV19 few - TGTGCCAGCCGGACGGGAAGCTCCTACAATGAGCAGTTCTTC CASRTGSSYNEQFF
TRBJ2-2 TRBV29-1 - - TGCAGCGTCCGTTCTACCAAGGGGTACACCGGGGAGCTGTTTTTT CSVRSTKGYTGELFF
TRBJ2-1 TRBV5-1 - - TGCGCCAGCAGCGCCGCCAATGAGCAGTTCTTC CASSAANEQFF
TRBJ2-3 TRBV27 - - TGTGCCAGCACCGAACGGACACCCTCCCTAATTAGCACAGATACGCAGTATTTT CASTERTPSLISTDTQYF
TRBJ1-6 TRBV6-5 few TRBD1 TGTGCCAGCAGTTACGAGGGACAGGGAGTTTCACCCCTCCACTTT CASSYEGQGVSPLHF
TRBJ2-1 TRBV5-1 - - TGCGCCAGCAGCTTAGGTCTAGCGAGGAGGGAGAGTAATGAGCAGTTCTTC CASSLGLARRESNEQFF
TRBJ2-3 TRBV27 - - TGTGCCAGCAGTTTATCCCCGGGGGGCGGGACAGATACGCAGTATTTT CASSLSPGGGTDTQYF
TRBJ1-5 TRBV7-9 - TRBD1 TGTGCCAGCAGATCCGGGACAGGGGCTAATCAGCCCCAGCATTTT CASRSGTGANQPQHF
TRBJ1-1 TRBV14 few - TGTGCCAGCAGCCAACAGGGCCATAACACTGAAGCTTTCTTT CASSQQGHNTEAFF
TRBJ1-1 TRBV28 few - TGTGCCAGCAGCCAGGGATACTTGAACACTGAAGCTTTCTTT CASSQGYLNTEAFF
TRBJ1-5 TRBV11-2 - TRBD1 TGTGCCAGCAGCTTATCCGGGACAGGGGGAAATCAGCCCCAGCATTTT CASSLSGTGGNQPQHF
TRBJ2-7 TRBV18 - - TGTGCCAGCTCACCACTAGCCGCCGGGAACTACTACGAGCAGTACTTC CASSPLAAGNYYEQYF
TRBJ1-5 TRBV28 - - TGTGCCAGCAGGTACCAGGGCTCGCAGCCCCAGCATTTT CASRYQGSQPQHF
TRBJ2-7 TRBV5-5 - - TGTGCCAGCAGCTTGGGGCAGCTTTCCTACGAGCAGTACTTC CASSLGQLSYEQYF
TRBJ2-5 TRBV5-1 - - TGCGCCAGCAGCTTGCTAACGGGGCAAGAGACCCAGTACTTC CASSLLTGQETQYF
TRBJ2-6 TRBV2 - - TGTGCCAGCAGTGGCAGGGCTGGGGCCAACGTCCTGACTTTC CASSGRAGANVLTF
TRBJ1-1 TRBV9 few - TGTGCCAGCAGCGTAGGGGGGTCGGGCACTGAAGCTTTCTTT CASSVGGSGTEAFF
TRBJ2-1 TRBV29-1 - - TGCAGCGTTGGGGACGTACGGCCCCCCAATGAGCAGTTCTTC CSVGDVRPPNEQFF
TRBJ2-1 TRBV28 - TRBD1 TGTGCCAGCAGGCTAGGGGGCGTTTACAATGAGCAGTTCTTC CASRLGGVYNEQFF
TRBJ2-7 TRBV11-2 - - TGTGCCAGCAGCTTAGGCCTTTTGAGGGGCTCGGGTGAGCAGTACTTC CASSLGLLRGSGEQYF
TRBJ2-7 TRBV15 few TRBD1 TGTGCCACCAGCAGGAGACAGGGGAACAACGAGCAGTACTTC CATSRRQGNNEQYF
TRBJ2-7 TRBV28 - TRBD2 TGTGCCAGCAGGTTTAGCGGGAGGGGGGGCGAGCAGTACTTC CASRFSGRGGEQYF
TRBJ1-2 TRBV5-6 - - TGTGCCAGCAGCTTGGAGACAGTAAACTATGGCTACACCTTC CASSLETVNYGYTF
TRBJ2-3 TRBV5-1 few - TGCGCCAGCTGCCACCGGCAGCCGAGCACAGATACGCAGTATTTT CASCHRQPSTDTQYF
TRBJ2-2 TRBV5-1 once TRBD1 TGCGCCAGCAGCTCGGACAGGGTGTCAAGCGGGGAGCTGTTTTTT CASSSDRVSSGELFF
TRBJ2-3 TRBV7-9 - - TGTGCCAGCAGCTTCAGGAGGACCCGCACAGATACGCAGTATTTT CASSFRRTRTDTQYF
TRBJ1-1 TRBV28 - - TGTGCCAGCAAGACACCCCGGACTTCCGCCCGGAACACTGAAGCTTTCTTT CASKTPRTSARNTEAFF
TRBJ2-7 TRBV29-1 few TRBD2 TGCAGCGTTGAAGATCGGCTAGCGGGAGAGGGGTACGAGCAGTACTTC CSVEDRLAGEGYEQYF
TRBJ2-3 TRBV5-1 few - TGCGCCAGCAGCTTGGAATCAGTTAGCACAGATACGCAGTATTTT CASSLESVSTDTQYF
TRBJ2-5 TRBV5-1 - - TGCGCCAGCAGACCCTTCGGCAGATCCGAAGAGACCCAGTACTTC CASRPFGRSEETQYF
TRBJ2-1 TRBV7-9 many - TGTGCCAGCAGCTTAGGAGTCTCCCCAGCCAATGAGCAGTTCTTC CASSLGVSPANEQFF
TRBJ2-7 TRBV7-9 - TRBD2 TGTGCCAGCAGCTTACAGGGTTCTAGCGGATCCTACGAGCAGTACTTC CASSLQGSSGSYEQYF
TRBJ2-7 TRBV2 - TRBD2 TGTGCCAGCAGACCCCGCATTCTAGCGGACGAGCAGTACTTC CASRPRILADEQYF
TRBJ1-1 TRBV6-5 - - TGTGCCAGCAGAAAAGGGGTCTTGAACACTGAAGCTTTCTTT CASRKGVLNTEAFF
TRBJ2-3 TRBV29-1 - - TGCAGCGTTGGAGTAGGGACTTATACAGATACGCAGTATTTT CSVGVGTYTDTQYF
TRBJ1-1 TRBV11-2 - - TGTGCCAGCAGCTCGGCTACGTGGACTGAAGCTTTCTTT CASSSATWTEAFF
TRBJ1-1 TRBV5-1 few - TGCGCCAGCAGTCAGGTCGACCTGAACACTGAAGCTTTCTTT CASSQVDLNTEAFF
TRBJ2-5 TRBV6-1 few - TGTGCCAGCACCCTTACCGGGGCAGAGACCCAGTACTTC CASTLTGAETQYF
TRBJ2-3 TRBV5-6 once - TGTGCCAGCAGCTTCGTTGCGGGACGGAGGGCAGATACGCAGTATTTT CASSFVAGRRADTQYF
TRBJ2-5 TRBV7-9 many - TGTGCCAGCAGCCTTTCCCTTGGAGGGAGGGAGACCCAGTACTTC CASSLSLGGRETQYF
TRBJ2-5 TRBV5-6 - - TGTGCCAGCAGCTTCCTCTATGGGGAAGAGACCCAGTACTTC CASSFLYGEETQYF
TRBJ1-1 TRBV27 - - TGTGCCAGCAGTTTAGGACGGAACACTGAAGCTTTCTTT CASSLGRNTEAFF
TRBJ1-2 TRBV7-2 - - TGTGCCAGCACCCTGGGGGAAGGGCAACTCGATGGCTACACCTTC CASTLGEGQLDGYTF
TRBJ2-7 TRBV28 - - TGTGCCAGCAGTTTTCGAAGACCGGGTGAGCAGTACTTC CASSFRRPGEQYF